This T cell receptor beta chain was captured by sequencing in a study of blood T cells in healthy people across ages. Combining a sample-barcoded 5' primer with a J-beta primer mix, a second PCR ran for roughly 7 to 12 cycles. Every molecule of cDNA carried a tag from a template-switch adaptor with 12 random nucleotides. One entry per CDR3 protein, called by TCRdb with MiXCR from the 5' RACE reads. The profile shows 1.5 million to 2 million distinct CDR3 sequences, roughly 52% of them singletons. This clonotype was recorded a few times. Antigen unknown. Points from the study as a whole: Greater diversity and more naive CD4+ cells were seen in long-lived donors than in aged donors.

Per-sample PBMC isolation yielded at least 6.5 million cells. Each sample yielded at least 5 micrograms of PBMC total RNA. The length of the CDR3 is 17 residues. Germline CDR1 LGHNA, CDR2 YSLEER. Trimming took 0 bases from V and 0 from J, leaving 13 bases between them. The clonotype comes from a woman aged 35 to 49 in good health. This chain connects TRBV4-3 to TRBJ2-3; D might be TRBD2 (6 bases). What was sequenced was blood. The chain's CDR3 is CASSQDLYGTSTDTQYF. The DNA of the CDR3 is TGCGCCAGCAGCCAAGATCTGTACGGGACTAGCACAGATACGCAGTATTTT.